The 32 T cell receptor beta chains in this list originate from one sample, sequenced in a study of T cell changes during pregnancy in multiple sclerosis. Some clones are missing from TCRdb's copy, which holds only in-frame ones; the method was immunoSEQ multiplex PCR. The sample holds 90,000 to 120,000 clones, around 93% seen once. Sequencing used peripheral blood, obtained before pregnancy. These receptors came from a female donor with multiple sclerosis, enrolled in a pregnancy study.

CDR3 residues: CASSLRAETYEQYF. DNA of the CDR3: TGTGCCAGCAGCTTACGAGCGGAAACCTACGAGCAGTACTTC. The gene calls are TRBV7-9 and TRBJ2-7, with TRBD2 as a possible D gene (5 bases). Between the trimmed V and J ends, which lost 2 bases and 2 bases, there was a span of 10 bases. This CDR3 is 14 amino acids long. The V gene's germline CDR1 is SEHNR and CDR2 FQNEAQ (reference sequence).

The chain joins TRBV30 to TRBJ2-6; a weak D match, TRBD1 (5 bases). CDR1 is GTSNPN and CDR2 is SVGIG in the germline V gene (reference sequence). The CDR3 totals 15 residues. With 4 bases removed from V and 2 bases from J, the gap between germline ends came to 12 bases. Here the CDR3 DNA reads TGTGCCTGGACCTCGCAGGGTACTGGGGCCAACGTCCTGACTTTC. Translation gives CAWTSQGTGANVLTF.

The chain employs TRBV21-1 and TRBJ2-7; the table gives TRBD2 as D, unverified against the DNA. TRBV21-1 is a documented pseudogene. CDR3 length: 13 amino acids. The CDR3 coding sequence is TGTGCCAGCAGCACGGTCACGAGTTACGAGCAGTACTTC. As protein: CASSTVTSYEQYF.

The V gene is TRBV11-2, the J gene TRBJ1-4; D not certain. Germline V gene data show CDR1 as SGHAT and CDR2 as FQNNGV. The CDR3 covers 16 residues. The V and J ends lost 0 bases and 3 bases respectively, with 11 bases between them. CDR3 residues: CASSLDGRGANEKLFF. The CDR3 DNA reads as TGTGCCAGCAGCTTAGATGGACGGGGAGCTAATGAAAAACTGTTTTTT. The complete variable domain, with remaining parts taken from reference TRBV11-2 and TRBJ1-4, reads EAGVAQSPRYKIIEKRQSVAFWCNPISGHATLYWYQQILGQGPKLLIQFQNNGVVDDSQLPKDRFSAERLKGVDSTLKIQPAKLEDSAVYLCASSLDGRGANEKLFFGSGTQLSVL.

The V call is TRBV6-5, the J call TRBJ1-1, with unresolved D. The germline V and J ends were trimmed by 2 bases and 5 bases, with 15 bases remaining between them. Germline V lookup: CDR1 MNHEY, CDR2 SVGAGI. The CDR3 spans 15 residues. CDR3 in amino acids: CASSYAGQLGTEAFF. CDR3 in DNA: TGTGCCAGCAGTTACGCGGGCCAGTTGGGGACTGAAGCTTTCTTT.

In this sample, this clone turned up once. V is TRBV4-1 and J is TRBJ1-2; TRBD1 aligns across 8 bases. After removal of 3 bases from V and 4 bases from J, the junction contained 4 bases not matched to a gene. This CDR3 spans 14 amino acids. Germline CDR1 MGHRA, CDR2 YSYEKL. The DNA of the CDR3 is TGCGCCAGCAGCCAGGGGACAGGCCCCTATGGCTACACCTTC. Its translation is CASSQGTGPYGYTF.

The chain joins TRBV4-1 to TRBJ1-2; D is unclear. The V gene's germline CDR1 is MGHRA and CDR2 YSYEKL. V lost 0 bases and J lost 8, with 4 bases in between. The CDR3 spans 11 residues. The CDR3 nucleotides are TGCGCCAGCAGCCAAGAAGAGGGCTACACCTTC. Its protein is CASSQEEGYTF.

This clone is a singleton in its sample. The chain is built from TRBV11-2 and TRBJ2-2; D not certain. V was cut by 1 base and J by 5 bases, with 11 bases left in between. The V gene's germline CDR1 is SGHAT and CDR2 FQNNGV. The CDR3 consists of 15 residues. The CDR3 protein is CASSLGPRMTGELFF. The DNA of the CDR3 is TGTGCCAGCAGCTTAGGTCCCAGGATGACCGGGGAGCTGTTTTTT.

V is TRBV5-1 and J is TRBJ2-7, with D possibly being TRBD1 (6 bases). The CDR3 consists of 15 residues. The V gene's germline CDR1 is SGHRS and CDR2 YFSETQ. V gave up 0 bases and J gave up 2 bases, with 12 bases separating them. The CDR3 spells CASSLVFGQTYEQYF. CDR3 nucleotides: TGCGCCAGCAGCTTGGTCTTCGGACAGACCTACGAGCAGTACTTC.

The chain is built from TRBV19 and TRBJ2-7; 11 bases are shared with TRBD2. The CDR3 contains 14 residues. Germline values: CDR1 LNHDA, CDR2 SQIVND (reference sequence). The junction had 0 bases not matched to a gene; V was cut back by 5 bases and J by 0 bases. Written as DNA, the CDR3 is TGTGCCAGTAGTGGGACTAGCGGCTCCTACGAGCAGTACTTC. Protein product: CASSGTSGSYEQYF. Combining the CDR3 with reference TRBV19 and TRBJ2-7 gives the whole variable domain DGGITQSPKYLFRKEGQNVTLSCEQNLNHDAMYWYRQDPGQGLRLIYYSQIVNDFQKGDIAEGYSVSREKKESFPLTVTSAQKNPTAFYLCASSGTSGSYEQYFGPGTRLTVT.

This clone was recorded a few times. The chain recombines TRBV19 with TRBJ2-7; 8 bases agree with TRBD1. J lost 0 bases, V lost 5 bases, and 3 bases had no gene match. CDR3 length: 14 amino acids. The germline gives CDR1 LNHDA, CDR2 SQIVND (reference sequence). CDR3 bases: TGTGCCAGTAGTCCGGGACAGGTCTCCTACGAGCAGTACTTC. Protein: CASSPGQVSYEQYF. Drawing the rest from reference TRBV19 and TRBJ2-7, the complete variable domain is DGGITQSPKYLFRKEGQNVTLSCEQNLNHDAMYWYRQDPGQGLRLIYYSQIVNDFQKGDIAEGYSVSREKKESFPLTVTSAQKNPTAFYLCASSPGQVSYEQYFGPGTRLTVT.

The rearrangement joins TRBV10-3 to TRBJ2-7; a possible D gene is TRBD2 (5 bases). This CDR3 is built from 12 residues. Trimming pared 8 bases from V and 4 bases from J, leaving 12 bases between. The germline V gene has CDR1 ENHRY and CDR2 SYGVKD. CDR3 residues: CAIGLLTYEQYF. Here the CDR3 DNA reads TGTGCCATCGGACTTCTAACGTACGAGCAGTACTTC.

The chain uses TRBV5-1 and TRBJ2-7, with D tentatively TRBD2 (6 bases). Trimming pared 0 bases from V and 3 bases from J, leaving 7 bases between. The CDR3 contains 13 residues. Germline V CDR1 and CDR2: SGHRS, YFSETQ. The CDR3 nucleotides read TGCGCCAGCAGCTTGGGGGACTTCTACGAGCAGTACTTC. This sequence encodes CASSLGDFYEQYF.

The chain's CDR3 is CASGRGLVRRGQETQYF. CDR3 coding DNA: TGTGCCAGCGGCCGGGGGTTGGTTCGTAGGGGACAAGAGACCCAGTACTTC. The gene calls are TRBV7-8 and TRBJ2-5; TRBD2 might be the D (6 bases). Germline CDR1 SGHVS, CDR2 FQNEAQ. CDR3 size: 17 residues. The V end was cut by 8 bases, the J end by 2 bases, with 24 bases between.

The chain carries TRBV7-2 and TRBJ2-2, with 12 bases fitting TRBD2. The junction had 5 bases not matched to a gene; V was cut back by 2 bases and J by 4 bases. The CDR3 covers 17 residues. CDR1 and CDR2 (germline): SGHTA, FQGNSA. Here the CDR3 DNA reads TGTGCCAGCAGCTTACAACTAGCGGGAGGCGCCACCGGGGAGCTGTTTTTT. Its translation is CASSLQLAGGATGELFF.

The chain carries TRBV5-6 and TRBJ2-7; 7 nucleotides match TRBD1. CDR1 SGHDT and CDR2 YYEEEE come from the germline V gene. With V trimmed by 1 base and J by 3 bases, 4 bases remained unmatched. The CDR3 has 14 amino acids. The DNA of the CDR3 is TGTGCCAGCAGCTTGCTGGACAGGAACTACGAGCAGTACTTC. Translating it yields CASSLLDRNYEQYF.

This clone has just one count. The chain is built from TRBV28 and TRBJ1-4, with a tentative D call TRBD1 (6 bases). The V and J ends lost 2 bases and 7 bases respectively, with 14 bases between them. CDR3 length equals 15 residues. The germline V gene has CDR1 MDHEN and CDR2 SYDVKM. The DNA of the CDR3 is TGTGCCAGCAGTTTAGTTTATACCAGGGGTGAAAAACTGTTTTTT. Protein product: CASSLVYTRGEKLFF.

The rearrangement uses TRBV25-1 and TRBJ2-1; perhaps TRBD1 as D (5 bases). The CDR3 totals 15 residues. V was clipped by 1 base and J by 3 bases, with 10 bases between them. From germline, CDR1 is MGHDK and CDR2 SYGVNS. The DNA of the CDR3 is TGTGCCAGCAGTGAATCCGACAGCTACTACAATGAGCAGTTCTTC. Its translation is CASSESDSYYNEQFF.

The CDR3: CASSLRKLAADTQYF. For the CDR3, the DNA is TGTGCCAGCAGCTTGAGGAAATTAGCGGCAGATACGCAGTATTTT. The chain couples TRBV5-4 to TRBJ2-3, with D possibly TRBD2 on 6 matching bases. The CDR3 has 15 residues. Germline CDR1 SGHNT, CDR2 YYREEE (reference sequence). The ends were cut back, 1 base at V and 4 bases at J, with 13 bases in the middle.

This rearrangement joins TRBV29-1 to TRBJ2-5; 7 nucleotides align to TRBD2. From germline, CDR1 is SQVTM and CDR2 ANQGSEA. J lost 2 bases, V lost 7 bases, and 7 bases had no gene match. The CDR3 has 13 amino acids. For the CDR3, the DNA is TGCAGCGCATTTTCTAGCGGACAAGAGACCCAGTACTTC. Protein sequence: CSAFSSGQETQYF.

Of note for this clone: At the DNA level, this CDR3 is encoded by other sequences in the same sample as well. The chain employs TRBV11-2 and TRBJ2-1; D is possibly TRBD1 (6 bases). V lost 1 base to trimming and J lost 7 bases, with 8 bases between them. This CDR3 region has 13 residues. CDR1 is SGHAT, CDR2 FQNNGV, per germline. CDR3 bases: TGTGCCAGCAGCTTAGGCACAGGGAATGAGCAGTTCTTC. It is translated as CASSLGTGNEQFF. The entire variable domain, with the rest obtained from reference TRBV11-2 and TRBJ2-1, is as follows: EAGVAQSPRYKIIEKRQSVAFWCNPISGHATLYWYQQILGQGPKLLIQFQNNGVVDDSQLPKDRFSAERLKGVDSTLKIQPAKLEDSAVYLCASSLGTGNEQFFGPGTRLTVL.

V gene TRBV18 combines with J gene TRBJ1-1, with D perhaps matching TRBD1 (5 bases). The CDR3 has 15 amino acids. Between the trimmed V and J ends, which lost 3 bases and 4 bases, there was a span of 15 bases. The germline CDR1 and CDR2 sequences are KGHSH and LQKENI. The CDR3 nucleotides are TGTGCCAGCTCACCTTCCGGGGGAGGCGGCACTGAAGCTTTCTTT. Translated, it gives CASSPSGGGGTEAFF.

This chain uses TRBV6-5 with TRBJ1-1; unclear D gene. CDR3 length: 14 amino acids. V shed 2 bases and J shed 0 bases, with 7 bases lying between them. Germline CDR1 reads MNHEY; CDR2 reads SVGAGI. In DNA form, the CDR3 reads TGTGCCAGCAGTTACGGACTCATGAACACTGAAGCTTTCTTT. Amino acids: CASSYGLMNTEAFF.

The chain recombines TRBV5-4 with TRBJ2-3; 16 nucleotides agree with TRBD2. This CDR3 comprises 19 residues. Germline V gene sequence: CDR1 SGHNT, CDR2 YYREEE (reference sequence). V lost 6 bases, J lost 2 bases, and 12 bases stayed unmatched. The CDR3 region has the DNA TGTGCCAGCAACTTACTGCCGGGACTAGCGGGAGGGCCCACAGATACGCAGTATTTT. Protein sequence: CASNLLPGLAGGPTDTQYF.

The chain joins TRBV30 to TRBJ1-1; the D is unclear. Per the germline V gene, CDR1 is GTSNPN and CDR2 is SVGIG (reference sequence). There are 15 residues in the CDR3. Trimming cost V 5 bases and J 1 base, with 17 bases left between them. Here the CDR3 reads CAWARGWGPNTEAFF. CDR3 DNA sequence: TGTGCCTGGGCCCGAGGGTGGGGTCCGAACACTGAAGCTTTCTTT.

The chain recombines TRBV4-1 with TRBJ2-7, with D perhaps matching TRBD2 (6 bases). This CDR3 region has 15 residues. The germline gives CDR1 MGHRA, CDR2 YSYEKL. The V end lost 2 bases, the J end lost 4 bases, and 15 bases lay between the germline ends. The CDR3 region is CASSQTRSSVYEQYF. CDR3 in DNA: TGCGCCAGCAGCCAAACGAGATCTAGCGTTTACGAGCAGTACTTC.

The gene calls are TRBV12-2 and TRBJ2-7; the D call TRBD2 from the table was never checked on the DNA. TRBV12-2 corresponds to a pseudogene. This CDR3 has 12 amino acids. CDR3 sequence: CATTLATCEQYF. CDR3 nucleotide sequence: TGTGCAACCACACTAGCAACATGCGAGCAGTACTTC.

The V and J genes are TRBV28 and TRBJ1-1; 7 bases fit TRBD1. Germline V CDR1 and CDR2: MDHEN, SYDVKM. V dropped 3 bases and J dropped 4; count of bases not matched to a gene: 2. The CDR3 contains 13 residues. This chain's CDR3 is CASSLAGGTEAFF. For the CDR3, the DNA is TGTGCCAGCAGTTTGGCAGGGGGCACTGAAGCTTTCTTT.

This rearrangement joins TRBV18 to TRBJ2-7, with 8 bases lining up with TRBD1. The CDR3 is 15 amino acids. From germline, CDR1 is KGHSH and CDR2 LQKENI. The V gene end was trimmed by 3 bases and the J gene end by 2 bases; junction bases not matched to a gene: 6. The CDR3 loop reads CASSPYRDRTYEQYF. CDR3 nucleotide sequence: TGTGCCAGCTCACCCTACCGGGACAGGACCTACGAGCAGTACTTC.

This chain uses TRBV6-1 with TRBJ2-6; 7 nucleotides line up with TRBD2. Germline V gene lookup returns CDR1 MNHNS and CDR2 SASEGT. The CDR3 length is 12 residues. Written as DNA, the CDR3 is TGTGCAGGGGAGGGTGGGGCCAACGTCCTGACTTTC. Encoded protein: CAGEGGANVLTF.

The genes are TRBV20-1 and TRBJ2-7; D gene ambiguous. Germline assignment: CDR1 DFQATT and CDR2 SNEGSKA (reference sequence). The CDR3 runs to 8 residues. CDR3 DNA: TGCGGGCTCTACGAGCAGTACTTC. Translation gives CGLYEQYF.

This sequence joins TRBV9 and TRBJ2-1; 10 bases agree with TRBD2. Germline CDR1 reads SGDLS; CDR2 reads YYNGEE. The CDR3 is made up of 15 amino acids. Trimming took 3 bases from V and 5 from J; bases not matched to a gene: 5. The CDR3 region has the DNA TGTGCCAGCAGCGCCACGGGACTAGCGAACAATGAGCAGTTCTTC. It encodes CASSATGLANNEQFF.